A single TCR beta chain is shown here with its context. Compared with germline, one end of the junction differs, possibly owing to a read error. The sample comes from a study of beta chain features in type 1 diabetes. In the study overall: All samples combined gave about 100 million sorted cells for examination.

The authors sorted CD4+ naive, central memory, regulatory and stem cell-like memory cells via CD45RO/CCR7/CD25/CD127/CD95/CD27. Expressed TCRB transcripts were sequenced after all isolated RNA was converted to cDNA. Assay: immunoSEQ multiplex PCR; the TCRdb copy retains only in-frame clones and omits some. Of over 350,000 clones in the sample, about 15% were seen once. In germline, CDR1 is MNHEY, CDR2 SVGAGI. There are 11 residues in the CDR3. This TCR derives from a woman between 18 and 30 years old in good health. This chain connects TRBV6-5 to TRBJ2-1; unclear D gene. Sequencing was performed on naive CD4+ T cells from blood. CDR3 bases: TGTGCCAGTCGGTCCCTCCGTTGGTTGCTCTTC. Its protein product is CASRSLRWLLF.